The 8 T cell receptor beta chains below come from one sample, sequenced in a study of blood T cell repertoires in COVID-19. Measured with immunoSEQ multiplex PCR; TCRdb has only the in-frame clones, and not every one. This repertoire shows about 69,000 clones, over 70% found once; its top ten account for 16%. What was sequenced was peripheral blood. Source of these receptors: a man in his 60s with acute or convalescent COVID-19.

The J gene is TRBJ1-2, the V gene TRBV6-5; maybe TRBD1 (5 bases). The CDR3 is 14 amino acids. The V end lost 5 bases, the J end lost 7 bases, and 17 bases lay between the germline ends. Germline values: CDR1 MNHEY, CDR2 SVGAGI. CDR3 protein: CASSPGGEWRGYTF. The CDR3 DNA reads TGTGCCAGCAGTCCCGGGGGGGAATGGCGTGGCTACACCTTC.

The rearrangement uses TRBV5-1 and TRBJ2-3; possibly TRBD2 for D (6 bases). This CDR3 is 15 amino acids long. Germline lookup yields CDR1 SGHRS and CDR2 YFSETQ. V was clipped by 6 bases and J by 1 base, with 15 bases between them. The CDR3 loop is CASITSPGGTDTQYF. DNA for the CDR3: TGCGCCAGCATTACCTCCCCGGGGGGCACAGATACGCAGTATTTT. Looking up the rest from reference TRBV5-1 and TRBJ2-3 gives the full variable domain: KAGVTQTPRYLIKTRGQQVTLSCSPISGHRSVSWYQQTPGQGLQFLFEYFSETQRNKGNFPGRFSGRQFSNSRSEMNVSTLELGDSALYLCASITSPGGTDTQYFGPGTRLTVL.

V gene TRBV25-1 combines with J gene TRBJ1-1, with TRBD1 matching 8 bases. This CDR3 is built from 13 residues. Germline CDR1 MGHDK, CDR2 SYGVNS. The ends lost 4 bases at V and 4 bases at J; junction bases unmatched: 2. As DNA, the CDR3 is TGTGCCAGCAGTGGACAGGGGAGCACTGAAGCTTTCTTT. Protein: CASSGQGSTEAFF.

The CDR3 here is CASSPGGYEQFF. The DNA for the CDR3 is TGTGCCAGCAGTCCGGGGGGCTATGAGCAGTTCTTC. The chain is built from TRBV3-1 (or the pseudogene TRBV3-2) and TRBJ2-1, with a possible D match to TRBD2 (7 bases). Germline V CDR1 and CDR2: LGHDT, YNNKEL (reference sequence). The length of the CDR3 is 12 residues. Trimming took 6 bases from V and 8 from J, leaving 11 bases between them.

J is TRBJ1-1 and V is TRBV18; 9 bases match TRBD1. Germline V lookup: CDR1 KGHSH, CDR2 LQKENI. CDR3 length equals 17 residues. Trimming removed 2 bases from V and 1 base from J; junction bases left unmatched: 8. The CDR3 DNA sequence: TGTGCCAGCTCACCATCAAAGGGACAGGGTTCGAACACTGAAGCTTTCTTT. This sequence encodes CASSPSKGQGSNTEAFF.

V gene TRBV28 combines with J gene TRBJ1-1, with D perhaps matching TRBD1 (5 bases). Germline CDR1 reads MDHEN; CDR2 reads SYDVKM. This CDR3 spans 14 amino acids. Trimming stripped 2 bases from V and 4 bases from J, with 11 bases between. The CDR3 DNA follows: TGTGCCAGCAGTTTACCGGCAGGGCGCACTGAAGCTTTCTTT. Translated, it gives CASSLPAGRTEAFF.

The chain employs TRBV6-1 and TRBJ1-5; a possible D gene is TRBD1 (5 bases). The V and J ends lost 4 bases and 0 bases respectively, with 22 bases between them. The CDR3 contains 19 residues. Germline loops: CDR1 MNHNS, CDR2 SASEGT. This CDR3 is CASSATEGWGGLSNQPQHF. The CDR3 DNA is TGTGCCAGCAGTGCGACAGAAGGGTGGGGGGGTCTTAGCAATCAGCCCCAGCATTTT.

This clone was picked up a small number of times. The CDR3 DNA reads as TGTGCCAGCAGGGGGGCAGGGGGGTTCTACGAGCAGTACTTC. Translating gives CASRGAGGFYEQYF. The chain carries TRBV28 and TRBJ2-7, with a weak D call TRBD1 (7 bases). CDR3 length: 14 residues. CDR1 and CDR2 from the germline V gene are MDHEN and SYDVKM. Trimming left V 6 bases short and J 3 bases short, with 15 bases between. Using reference TRBV28 and TRBJ2-7 for the parts outside the CDR3, the full variable domain is DVKVTQSSRYLVKRTGEKVFLECVQDMDHENMFWYRQDPGLGLRLIYFSYDVKMKEKGDIPEGYSVSREKKERFSLILESASTNQTSMYLCASRGAGGFYEQYFGPGTRLTVT.